This T cell receptor (beta chain) stems from a study of identical twins. General observations from the study: These conclusions were based on statistical analysis (cross-sectional, not following the same donors). The abundant beta clonotypes from cord blood had fewer insertions, and memory repertoires had none of this. Invariant MAIT and iNKT cells could partly confound zero-insertion analyses.

This clonotype came up a few times. Its antigen is as yet unknown. One entry per CDR3 protein, called by TCRdb with MiXCR from the 5' RACE reads. Among 1.5 million to 2 million distinct CDR3 sequences, about 32% were seen once, and the ten largest hold 0.27%. Trimming pared 8 bases from V and 3 bases from J, leaving 13 bases between. The CDR3 totals 13 residues. Per germline, CDR1 MDHEN and CDR2 SYDVKM. The rearrangement links TRBV28 to TRBJ2-5; a weak D match, TRBD2 (5 bases). This sequence was found in a newborn girl in good health. What was sequenced was cord blood. Here the CDR3 DNA reads TGTGCCAGCTCCGACCGGAGGAAAGAGACCCAGTACTTC. This gives the protein CASSDRRKETQYF.